The 5 T cell receptor beta chains reported below all come from one sample, sequenced in a study of blood T cells in healthy people across ages. A second PCR of roughly 7 to 11 cycles used a sample-barcoded 5' primer and a J-beta primer mix. TCRdb reprocessed the 5' RACE reads via MiXCR and lists one record per CDR3 protein. Of around 800,000 distinct CDR3 sequences in the sample, about 53% are singletons; the top ten hold approximately 41%. Sequenced sample: blood. These receptors originate from a man aged 80 or over in good health.

The chain is built from TRBV18 and TRBJ2-7, with TRBD1 matching 7 bases. The length of the CDR3 is 13 residues. Trimming cost V 5 bases and J 7 bases; bases outside gene matches: 8. The germline V gene has CDR1 KGHSH and CDR2 LQKENI. CDR3 DNA: TGTGCCAGCTCAGGACAGGTTTACAATGAGCAGTACTTC. Protein sequence: CASSGQVYNEQYF. The whole variable domain, remainder taken from reference TRBV18 and TRBJ2-7, is NAGVMQNPRHLVRRRGQEARLRCSPMKGHSHVYWYRQLPEEGLKFMVYLQKENIIDESGMPKERFSAEFPKEGPSILRIQQVVRGDSAAYFCASSGQVYNEQYFGPGTRLTVT.

The V and J genes are TRBV20-1 and TRBJ2-5; a possible D gene is TRBD2 (5 bases). Trimming cost V 6 bases and J 4 bases, with 24 bases left between them. CDR3 size: 16 residues. CDR1 DFQATT and CDR2 SNEGSKA come from the germline V gene (reference sequence). Here the CDR3 reads CSASPVTGMLAETQYF. The CDR3 nucleotides read TGCAGTGCCAGTCCGGTCACGGGAATGCTGGCAGAGACCCAGTACTTC.

V usage is TRBV27 and J usage is TRBJ2-1; no firm D call. V shed 6 bases and J shed 8 bases, with 11 bases lying between them. This CDR3 has 12 residues. Germline V lookup: CDR1 MNHEY, CDR2 SMNVEV (reference sequence). The CDR3 coding sequence is TGTGCCAGCAGCGACCCGCTACATGAGCAGTTCTTC. This sequence encodes CASSDPLHEQFF.

The chain links TRBV2 to TRBJ2-3; TRBD1 agrees at 7 bases. Germline V gives CDR1 SNHLY, CDR2 FYNNEI. V dropped 9 bases and J dropped 2; count of bases not matched to a gene: 8. The CDR3 is 14 residues long. This CDR3 is CASKRDRFTDTQYF. For the CDR3, the DNA is TGTGCCAGTAAAAGGGACAGATTCACAGATACGCAGTATTTT.

J is TRBJ2-5 and V is TRBV20-1; 11 nucleotides match TRBD2. J was trimmed by 4 bases and V by 6 bases; bases with no gene match: 10. The CDR3 extends over 15 amino acids. The germline gives CDR1 DFQATT, CDR2 SNEGSKA (reference sequence). The CDR3 region has the DNA TGCAGTGCGAGGTCCCTAGCGGGAGGCGGAGAGACCCAGTACTTC. This codes for CSARSLAGGGETQYF.